This T cell receptor beta chain was observed in a study of pediatric ulcerative colitis. Trimming removed 3 bases from V and 10 bases from J, with 13 bases in between. This CDR3 has 12 residues. From germline, CDR1 is SGDLS and CDR2 YYNGEE. Sequencing was at survey level. TCRdb's copy holds only in-frame clones and misses some; the assay was immunoSEQ multiplex PCR. The sample holds some 57,000 clones, around 87% seen once. The receptor was derived from a boy aged 5-17 years who was a control in a study of pediatric ulcerative colitis. The specimen was blood. The chain uses TRBV9 and TRBJ1-2; D remains ambiguous. The CDR3 reads CASSASPGYYTF. Written as DNA, the CDR3 is TGTGCCAGCAGCGCGTCTCCGGGCTACTACACCTTC.